This TCR beta chain was identified during a study of T cells expressing NK-cell markers. It was by 5'RACE template switching with UMIs that TCR beta cDNA was made. TCRdb processed the 5' RACE reads again and assigns one entry to each CDR3 protein, with no DNA. Recorded for this sample: over 200,000 distinct CDR3 sequences. Regarding this clonotype: Its antigen is unidentified.

General study points: In a handful of donors, dominant NKG2C+ clonotypes were about 1.0-7.0% of CD8+ T cells. Researchers report these clonotypes also headed the CD3+CD56-NKG2C+ fraction in a handful of donors. What remained unclear was the HCMV specificity of expanded NKG2C+ T cell clones.

Sequenced input: blood T cells: a sorted CD56 or NKG2C T cell subset, CD4+ or CD8+ T cells, or bulk PBMC T cells (not recorded which). The source is a man younger than 35 in good health.

CDR3 protein: CASSFRDSEGYTF. The J gene is TRBJ1-2, the V gene TRBV10-1; TCRdb reports TRBD1, a call that lacks DNA to check it against. Germline V gives CDR1 WNHNN, CDR2 SYGVQD (reference sequence). The CDR3 runs 13 residues.